One sample yielded the 10 T cell receptor beta chains listed below, sequenced in a study of blood T cell repertoires in COVID-19. Clones were read by immunoSEQ multiplex PCR, and TCRdb kept only the in-frame ones, dropping some. The sample includes 80,000 to 95,000 clones, around 90% of them seen just once. Sequencing used peripheral blood. These receptors all come from a man in his 70s with acute or convalescent COVID-19.

The gene calls are TRBV6-2 or TRBV6-3 and TRBJ2-3; 9 nucleotides line up with TRBD1. V lost 6 bases to trimming and J lost 1 base; unmatched junction nucleotides: 14. Germline lookup yields CDR1 MNHEY and CDR2 SVGEGT. This CDR3 has 18 residues. CDR3: CASSHRDREVEGTDTQYF. In DNA, the CDR3 is TGTGCCAGCAGCCACCGGGACAGGGAGGTCGAGGGCACAGATACGCAGTATTTT.

The chain is built from TRBV7-8 and TRBJ1-5, with D unclear. Trimming removed 1 base at V and 5 bases at J, with 6 bases between. CDR3 size: 13 residues. Germline CDR1 is SGHVS and CDR2 is FQNEAQ. The DNA of the CDR3 is TGTGCCAGCAGCTTAGTTTTAGATCAGCCCCAGCATTTT. It yields the protein CASSLVLDQPQHF.

The J gene is TRBJ2-7, the V gene TRBV27; weak D call: TRBD1 (6 bases). Between the trimmed V and J ends, which lost 2 bases and 2 bases, there was a span of 10 bases. Germline assignment: CDR1 MNHEY and CDR2 SMNVEV (reference sequence). The CDR3 is 14 residues long. The CDR3: CASSLSRGPYEQYF. The CDR3 DNA follows: TGTGCCAGCAGTTTAAGCAGGGGTCCCTACGAGCAGTACTTC.

The chain carries TRBV7-9 and TRBJ2-3; TRBD2 agrees at 11 bases. Trimming took 2 bases from V and 2 from J; bases not matched to a gene: 3. The CDR3 extends over 16 amino acids. Germline CDR1 reads SEHNR; CDR2 reads FQNEAQ (reference sequence). Written as DNA, the CDR3 is TGTGCCAGCAGCTTAACACTAGCGGGGGTCACAGATACGCAGTATTTT. Protein product: CASSLTLAGVTDTQYF.

The chain uses TRBV4-1 and TRBJ1-2; 8 bases map to TRBD1. Germline V lookup: CDR1 MGHRA, CDR2 YSYEKL. The CDR3 extends over 16 amino acids. J gave up 2 bases and V 1 base, and 6 bases lay outside the gene matches. DNA for the CDR3: TGCGCCAGCAGCCAAGGTTCAGGGGGCCCGAACTATGGCTACACCTTC. Its translation: CASSQGSGGPNYGYTF.

The chain carries TRBV15 and TRBJ1-6; TRBD1 matches 8 bases. V lost 5 bases, J lost 9 bases, and 6 bases stayed unmatched. Germline-derived CDR1 and CDR2 are LNHNV and YYDKDF (reference sequence). This CDR3 is built from 14 residues. In DNA, the CDR3 is TGTGCCACCAGCTGGACAGGGAGAGCTTCACCCCTCCACTTT. This encodes CATSWTGRASPLHF.

The rearrangement joins TRBV13 to TRBJ1-6; 9 bases are shared with TRBD1. Per the germline V gene, CDR1 is PRHDT and CDR2 is FYEKMQ (reference sequence). V lost 4 bases and J lost 9; bases outside the gene matches: 4. The CDR3 length is 14 residues. CDR3 sequence (DNA): TGTGCCAGCAGCTCCGGGACAGGGAGTTCACCCCTCCACTTT. The encoded protein is CASSSGTGSSPLHF. The variable domain in full, completed from reference TRBV13 and TRBJ1-6, reads AAGVIQSPRHLIKEKRETATLKCYPIPRHDTVYWYQQGPGQDPQFLISFYEKMQSDKGSIPDRFSAQQFSDYHSELNMSSLELGDSALYFCASSSGTGSSPLHFGNGTRLTVT.

This rearrangement joins TRBV5-6 to TRBJ1-1; TRBD1 aligns across 11 bases. This CDR3 is built from 16 residues. V was pared by 2 bases and J by 1 base, with 4 bases of the junction left unmatched. In germline, CDR1 is SGHDT, CDR2 YYEEEE. The CDR3 spells CASSFGTGGKNTEAFF. CDR3 nucleotide sequence: TGTGCCAGCAGCTTCGGGACAGGGGGGAAGAACACTGAAGCTTTCTTT.

The V and J genes are TRBV3-1 (or the pseudogene TRBV3-2) and TRBJ2-6; 12 bases map to TRBD1. Germline V gene lookup returns CDR1 LGHDT and CDR2 YNNKEL (reference sequence). The CDR3 has 19 amino acids. V gave up 4 bases and J gave up 4 bases; unmatched junction bases: 11. The CDR3 coding sequence is TGTGCCAGCAGCCCGACTTGGGGACAGGGGGCAGTGGGGGCCAACGTCCTGACTTTC. This encodes CASSPTWGQGAVGANVLTF.

V and J are TRBV7-2 and TRBJ2-5, with TRBD2 matching 14 bases. Losses at the gene ends were 4 bases for V and 5 bases for J; bases not matched to a gene: 3. The length of the CDR3 is 15 residues. Germline CDR1 SGHTA, CDR2 FQGNSA. CDR3 in amino acids: CASSSGLAGVETQYF. The CDR3 nucleotides are TGTGCCAGCAGCTCGGGACTAGCGGGGGTCGAGACCCAGTACTTC.